The T cell receptor beta chain under discussion was sequenced for a study of cytomegalovirus exposure and HLA in healthy donors (dated by TCRdb to 2017 to 2019). About the investigation overall: An earlier analysis of some 550 of the donors reported 276 Gb of sequence data and some 120 million unique TCR beta sequences from about 179 million T cells. Roughly 300 gigabases of sequencing data and approximately 91 million unique TCR sequences made up an early release that covered approximately 650 HLA-typed donors. Of the roughly 400 genotyped donors, approximately 80% fell in the genetic ancestry cluster associated with self-reported Caucasian donors. The study aimed to test whether signatures of past pathogen exposure could be identified by cataloging public T cell receptors. Using immunosequencing, the study profiled T cell repertoires from 666 subjects and related those repertoires to cytomegalovirus serostatus. Along with the roughly 700-subject first cohort, a separate validation cohort of over a hundred different subjects was used. To predict cytomegalovirus infection status, the study combined high-throughput TCR immunosequencing, statistical association of individual TCRs with disease status, and machine learning. A later analysis re-analyzed previously published TCR beta repertoires from 666 donors and added high-resolution HLA genotyping to study TCR occurrence patterns. Rather than using new phenotypic data, the later analysis identified candidate immune exposures from TCR beta sequences and from how often those sequences occurred across donors. An earlier analysis of several hundred of the donors used high-throughput TCR beta sequencing to judge whether each TCR beta V gene segment behaved as functional or pseudogenic. Donor age, sex, ethnicity and CMV serostatus were collected together with the repertoire data. A later genetic analysis used genome-wide SNP genotypes for about 60% of the 666 donors, treating that subset as a discovery cohort. All discovery cohort repertoires had been generated using a single sequencing platform. HLA typing covered class I and class II loci at four-digit resolution. The number of typed donors differed by locus: about 620-640 for A, B, C, DRB1 and DQB1; some 500 for DQA1; approximately 600 for DPA1; and around 470 for DPB1. Because of strong linkage in the cohort, roughly five DR-DQ haplotypes were treated as single units for association and clustering. On average, roughly 240,000 unique TCR beta nucleotide sequences were sequenced per donor among 398 genotyped donors of the cohort, with 15% to 20% of those sequences being non-productive. On the study overall, not on this receptor specifically: Cytomegalovirus status was reported to be diagnosed by the classifier with high specificity and sensitivity in both the original and validation cohorts. Several of the top co-occurrence clusters appeared to be linked to parvovirus B19, influenza, CMV and Epstein-Barr virus, according to a later analysis. A further reported finding was that TCR beta sequences accurately predicted the HLA-A and HLA-B alleles for most subjects in the first cohort. A few of the identified cytomegalovirus-associated TCR beta chains were confirmed in vitro to be specific for cytomegalovirus antigens. A cluster of highly shared sequence variants was judged likely to be a technical artifact of the sequencing pipeline. Because HLA typing was missing for some donors at each locus, association tests included only the typed subset. In a later analysis, HLA-associated TCR beta chains were found to be more clonally expanded and to have lower generation probabilities than equally common non-associated chains. At a false discovery rate of 0.05, a later analysis linked 16,951 TCR beta sequences to specific HLA alleles. The cohort was sequenced for TCR beta chains only, and without alpha or paired-chain data the features that could be detected were limited. Linkage disequilibrium might explain the correlated functional status among segregating V segments, but an unknown experimental factor could not be ruled out. A total of about 180 TCR beta chains were listed by the study as associated with cytomegalovirus. In a later genetic analysis, fewer N-insertions in productive TCRs were reported among donors in an Asian-associated ancestry cluster than the roughly 700-donor mean. About 17 rarely observed V segments, including chromosome 9 orphons, were excluded from the earlier analysis of about 600 of the donors because counts were too low. Some IMGT-functional V segments, including TRBV6-2 and TRBV6-3, could not be told apart with the 87-base-pair reads, so those segments were excluded. For the cohort, immune exposure information was limited to CMV serostatus. V-gene and J-gene trimming of TCR beta chains was associated with a missense DCLRE1C variant in a later genetic analysis, and the association was replicated in an independent cohort. In a later analysis, most CMV-associated TCR beta chains were found to appear HLA-restricted, with HLA associations seemingly driven largely by CMV exposure. Assigning TCR associations to individual alleles was difficult when HLA alleles, especially DR and DQ, strongly co-occurred. The presence/absence analyses assumed that sequencing depth was roughly uniform across donors, and that assumption may not be true. In a later analysis, TCR association rates were found to vary across HLA loci, with the most associated TCRs seen for DRB1 alleles and the fewest for HLA-C alleles. Most TCR sequences were seen in very few donors, while some public TCRs were found in many individuals. According to the authors, the approach could potentially be generalized to other disease states and immunological phenotypes. An earlier analysis of 587 of the donors showed that most TCR beta V segments appeared in productive rearrangements either about 87% or about 30% of the time, which broadly matched IMGT annotations.

Turning to this clone: Its antigen is unknown. Per-base qualities were not stored, and no clone one base away is much larger.

From the cysteine up to the phenylalanine, the CDR3 has a length of 16 residues. Solely the CDR3 DNA is kept, with 48 bases framed from the first base. Clipping removes 8 bases from V and 1 base from J, with 6 as the unmatched junction base count. The germline V gene sets CDR1 to SGHVS and CDR2 to FNYEAQ. The cohort comprised under 700 healthy bone marrow donors. All cohort members were sampled while nominally healthy, although unrecorded immune exposures were likely present. The donor tested CMV seronegative and was one of the 352 seronegative cohort members. Every donor gave a peripheral blood sample, and the peripheral blood mononuclear cells from that sample were used for TCR beta sequencing. The Qiagen DNeasy Blood Extraction Kit was used to extract genomic DNA from the blood cell samples. Libraries were prepared through the immunoSEQ multiplex PCR assay. A mixture of 60 forward primers for TCR Vbeta segments and 13 reverse primers for TCR Jbeta segments was used in the multiplex PCR. Amplification of the CDR3 region of rearranged TCR beta genes was performed with a multiplex PCR assay on genomic DNA. Amplified TCR beta libraries were sequenced as 87-base-pair reads on the Illumina HiSeq System. As for how the authors treated the data: Across the 500 to 850 repertoires, a later analysis counted 75 million to 90 million unique TCR beta chains, roughly 11 million of which were shared by at least two donors. Raw reads were error-corrected and collapsed into unique sequences by a nearest-neighbor algorithm in which closely related sequences were merged to remove PCR and sequencing errors. Alignment of CDR3 sequences to IMGT reference sequences was used to assign V, D and J gene segments. Each retained sequence needed at least a six-nucleotide match to both a V gene segment and a J gene segment. Rearrangements were classified as productive when the CDR3 lacked stop codons and remained in frame with V and J, and all other rearrangements were classified as non-productive. Following IMGT convention, CDR3 was defined as the stretch from the second conserved V-encoded cysteine to the conserved J-encoded phenylalanine. In an earlier analysis of around 640 of the donors, sequences lacking an unambiguous match to a single V gene segment were excluded. An earlier analysis of a few hundred of the donors called V segments functional above 56.7% productive rearrangements and segregating when the between-donor standard deviation exceeded 5%. A statistical classification framework was built for diagnosing cytomegalovirus status from the catalog of TCR beta chain sequences. In a later analysis, TCR nucleotide sequences were compared against IMGT/GENE-DB human TR gene sequences so that V and J genes could be assigned. A later analysis assigned CDR3 sequences and most-parsimonious VDJ recombination scenarios with the TCRdist pipeline. In a later analysis, each TCR beta chain was defined by its CDR3 amino acid sequence together with its V-gene family, and reads lacking a unique V-gene family were excluded. A later analysis removed 592 highly shared, low-generation-probability nucleotide sequences to deal with suspected cross-contamination and a sequencing artifact. For each public chain, a later analysis derived a clonal expansion index from normalized ranks of inferred template counts within each repertoire. Generation probabilities in a later analysis came from a VDJ recombination model fitted to out-of-frame rearrangements, and those results were checked against IGoR. A later analysis scored TCR-TCR, TCR-HLA and TCR-CMV co-occurrence with hypergeometric tests, applying a repertoire-size bias correction to TCR pairs. False discovery rates were estimated in a later analysis by permuting HLA or CMV assignments 20 times. A later analysis grouped co-occurring TCRs with DBSCAN, adding TCRdist sequence similarity when clustering within HLA-allele-positive subsets. Co-occurrence clustering excluded repertoires with fewer than 30,000 or more than 120,000 public chains, plus five with anomalous nucleotide sharing. In its TCRdb copy, this immuneACCESS table keeps in-frame sequences only and misses some clones. Where compared with another copy, unresolved V genes explain less than half of these, and the others have no known cause. The DNA gave D and trimming, while V, J and clone size come from that table. This sample gives approximately 260,000 clones in total; roughly 91% of them show up just once. The ten biggest clones cover 1.5% to 2% of the sample.

This chain joins TRBV7-6 to TRBJ2-7, and TRBD2 aligns with 15 junction nucleotides. The specimen sequenced was PBMCs. This TCR came from a girl aged 2 to 10 in good health and CMV-seronegative. The CDR3 is CASPGLAGGQSYEQYF. The nucleotide sequence is given as TGTGCCAGCCCCGGACTAGCGGGAGGGCAATCCTACGAGCAGTACTTC.